This is a list of T cell receptor beta chains from one sample in a study of beta chain features in type 1 diabetes. Assay used: immunoSEQ multiplex PCR; TCRdb lists only in-frame clones, some missing. The data show a few hundred thousand clones, approximately 20% seen once. Sequencing was carried out using naive CD4+ T cells from blood. The receptors here all came from a woman in her thirties or forties with type 1 diabetes. Both conserved end residues are part of each CDR3. A D gene is named only where the DNA matches it firmly. The size field is filled for only some rows; it gives once, few, many or a size class.

J gene	V gene	D gene	clone size	CDR3 protein	CDR3 DNA
TRBJ2-5	TRBV2	TRBD1	few	CASSERTGQETQYF	TGTGCCAGCAGTGAACGGACAGGGCAAGAGACCCAGTACTTC
TRBJ1-4	TRBV30	TRBD1	.	CAWSPWDRVREKLFF	TGTGCCTGGAGTCCCTGGGACAGGGTGCGTGAAAAACTGTTTTTT
TRBJ1-2	TRBV4-3	TRBD1	few	CASSPGPGQEYGYTF	TGCGCCAGCAGCCCCGGGCCCGGACAGGAGTATGGCTACACCTTC
TRBJ2-7	TRBV29-1	TRBD1	.	CSGGTGTTPYEQYF	TGCAGCGGTGGGACAGGAACAACTCCCTACGAGCAGTACTTC
TRBJ2-1	TRBV4-1	TRBD2	.	CASSQGEAGGPRNEQFF	TGCGCCAGCAGCCAAGGTGAGGCGGGAGGGCCGAGGAATGAGCAGTTCTTC
TRBJ2-7	TRBV15	.	few	CATRDSSYEQYF	TGTGCCACCAGGGACAGCTCCTACGAGCAGTACTTC
TRBJ2-1	TRBV4-2	TRBD2	few	CASSLMVGPLAANEQFF	TGTGCCAGCAGCTTAATGGTGGGACCGCTAGCGGCTAATGAGCAGTTCTTC
TRBJ2-4	TRBV6-1	TRBD2	.	CASAGGGTAKNIQYF	TGTGCCAGCGCCGGGGGAGGGACAGCCAAAAACATTCAGTACTTC
TRBJ2-7	TRBV4-3	TRBD2	.	CASSQDAGGPYEQYF	TGCGCCAGCAGCCAAGATGCGGGAGGGCCTTACGAGCAGTACTTC
TRBJ2-6	TRBV2	.	few	CASSADRWGANVLTF	TGTGCCAGCAGTGCCGACAGGTGGGGGGCCAACGTCCTGACTTTC
TRBJ2-5	TRBV2	TRBD1	few	CASSFDREETQYF	TGTGCCAGCAGTTTTGACAGGGAAGAGACCCAGTACTTC
TRBJ1-1	TRBV5-1	.	few	CASSLETMNTEAFF	TGCGCCAGCAGCTTGGAGACTATGAACACTGAAGCTTTCTTT
TRBJ2-6	TRBV7-2	.	.	CASTQGFSGANVLTF	TGTGCCAGCACCCAGGGGTTCTCTGGGGCCAACGTCCTGACTTTC
TRBJ2-7	TRBV5-1	.	once	CASSSRGSYEQYF	TGCGCCAGCAGCTCCCGGGGATCCTACGAGCAGTACTTC
TRBJ2-7	TRBV5-1	.	few	CASSWGTSGTYEQYF	TGCGCCAGCAGCTGGGGGACTTCTGGGACCTACGAGCAGTACTTC
TRBJ1-1	TRBV30	.	.	CAWGQMNTEAFF	TGTGCCTGGGGACAGATGAACACTGAAGCTTTCTTT
TRBJ2-7	TRBV7-9	TRBD2	few	CASSWTQGAGDEQYF	TGTGCCAGCAGCTGGACCCAGGGAGCGGGGGACGAGCAGTACTTC
TRBJ2-5	TRBV28	TRBD2	.	CASRGGAETQYF	TGTGCCAGCCGGGGGGGAGCTGAGACCCAGTACTTC
TRBJ2-5	TRBV9	.	.	CASSVVGGGPTETQYF	TGTGCCAGCAGCGTAGTAGGGGGAGGGCCAACTGAGACCCAGTACTTC
TRBJ1-2	TRBV6-5	.	.	CASRPRQAYGYTF	TGTGCCAGCAGACCGCGACAGGCGTATGGCTACACCTTC
TRBJ2-5	TRBV9	TRBD2	.	CASSVTSAQETQYF	TGTGCCAGCAGCGTGACTAGCGCTCAAGAGACCCAGTACTTC
TRBJ2-2	TRBV2	.	few	CASSGQNTGELFF	TGTGCCAGCAGTGGTCAGAACACCGGGGAGCTGTTTTTT
TRBJ1-1	TRBV29-1	.	.	CSVGGGNINTEAFF	TGCAGCGTCGGAGGAGGGAATATTAACACTGAAGCTTTCTTT
TRBJ2-3	TRBV4-1	TRBD2	few	CASSQGILAGVADTQYF	TGCGCCAGCAGCCAAGGCATACTAGCGGGGGTTGCAGATACGCAGTATTTT
TRBJ2-3	TRBV18	.	.	CASSPVNTDTQYF	TGTGCCAGCTCACCCGTTAACACAGATACGCAGTATTTT
TRBJ1-2	TRBV30	.	few	CAWYIQGNYGYTF	TGTGCCTGGTATATACAGGGTAACTATGGCTACACCTTC
TRBJ2-3	TRBV9	TRBD1	.	CASSIPTGGDTQYF	TGTGCCAGCAGTATCCCGACAGGGGGGGATACGCAGTATTTT
TRBJ1-1	TRBV5-1	TRBD1	few	CASSSSGQATHTEAFF	TGCGCCAGCAGTTCATCGGGACAGGCCACTCACACTGAAGCTTTCTTT
TRBJ2-7	TRBV29-1	.	few	CSVESQDTYEQYF	TGCAGCGTTGAAAGCCAGGATACGTACGAGCAGTACTTC
TRBJ2-5	TRBV30	TRBD1	.	CAWSKTGVETQYF	TGTGCCTGGAGCAAGACAGGGGTGGAGACCCAGTACTTC
TRBJ2-5	TRBV11-2	TRBD1	.	CASSLAGQDWVETQYF	TGTGCCAGCAGCTTAGCCGGACAGGATTGGGTAGAGACCCAGTACTTC
TRBJ2-1	TRBV7-9	TRBD2	.	CASSLGGRQFF	TGTGCCAGCAGCTTAGGCGGGAGGCAGTTCTTC
TRBJ1-1	TRBV5-1	.	.	CASSLGGGDTEAFF	TGCGCCAGCAGCTTGGGGGGAGGGGACACTGAAGCTTTCTTT
TRBJ2-4	TRBV30	TRBD2	few	CAWDPGLENIQYF	TGTGCCTGGGATCCCGGACTAGAAAACATTCAGTACTTC
TRBJ2-7	TRBV27	TRBD2	.	CASSLGTSGRYEQYF	TGTGCCAGCAGTTTGGGGACTAGCGGGAGATACGAGCAGTACTTC
TRBJ2-7	TRBV7-3	.	.	CASSPQGRGEQYF	TGTGCCAGCAGCCCCCAGGGTAGAGGCGAGCAGTACTTC
TRBJ2-3	TRBV5-1	TRBD1	.	CASGNRPGQGLDTQYF	TGCGCCAGCGGAAACCGACCGGGACAGGGCTTAGATACGCAGTATTTT
TRBJ2-5	TRBV27	.	few	CASSRTSSDRVGPETQYF	TGTGCCAGCAGTCGAACTTCTAGCGACAGGGTAGGCCCAGAGACCCAGTACTTC
TRBJ2-1	TRBV7-9	TRBD2	few	CASSQFSGGNEQFF	TGTGCCAGCAGCCAATTTTCCGGGGGGAATGAGCAGTTCTTC
TRBJ2-7	TRBV6-5	.	.	CASRPSTVYEQYF	TGTGCCAGCCGGCCTAGCACCGTCTACGAGCAGTACTTC
TRBJ2-5	TRBV28	TRBD1	few	CASSLEGAGKTQYF	TGTGCCAGCAGTTTAGAGGGGGCGGGTAAGACCCAGTACTTC
TRBJ2-1	TRBV25-1	.	.	CASSDAGLNEQFF	TGTGCCAGCAGTGACGCGGGGCTCAATGAGCAGTTCTTC
TRBJ1-1	TRBV7-2	TRBD1	.	CASSSDRVNTEAFF	TGTGCCAGCAGCTCCGACAGGGTGAACACTGAAGCTTTCTTT
TRBJ2-7	TRBV27	.	few	CASSSGVGGISYEQYF	TGTGCCAGCAGTTCGGGTGTGGGCGGGATAAGCTACGAGCAGTACTTC
TRBJ1-1	TRBV5-1	.	.	CASSLAGPGQNTEAFF	TGCGCCAGCAGCTTGGCAGGTCCAGGGCAGAACACTGAAGCTTTCTTT
TRBJ2-7	TRBV4-3	.	.	CASSQADFMGLYEQYF	TGCGCCAGCAGCCAGGCGGACTTTATGGGACTCTACGAGCAGTACTTC
TRBJ2-6	TRBV4-3	.	few	CASSQEQGSNGANVLTF	TGCGCCAGCAGCCAAGAGCAGGGATCCAACGGGGCCAACGTCCTGACTTTC
TRBJ2-5	TRBV29-1	TRBD2	.	CSGRGGSKRETQYF	TGCAGCGGCCGGGGGGGGAGTAAAAGAGAGACCCAGTACTTC
TRBJ1-5	TRBV7-6	.	.	CASSLEPRSQPQHF	TGTGCCAGCAGCTTAGAACCGAGGAGTCAGCCCCAGCATTTT